This T cell receptor (beta chain) was captured in a study of blood T cell repertoires in COVID-19. Overall study context: Samples of COVID-19 (acute and convalescent) were obtained from the United States, Italy and Spain. Nucleic acid was either cDNA or gDNA, and it came from T cells, B-cell-depleted T cells, or PBMCs.

Per the original data handling: Amplification of reference gene primers was used by the study to estimate nucleated cell counts. Here immunoSEQ multiplex PCR was the method, and the copy in TCRdb shows in-frame clones only, minus some. The V and J calls and clone size come from that table; D and trimming were worked out from the DNA. The top ten clones hold 1.2% of a sample with 50,000 to 65,000 clones, approximately 86% of them seen once. Looked up from germline, CDR1 is LGHDT and CDR2 is YNNKEL (reference sequence). This CDR3 has 14 residues. V was pared by 4 bases and J by 0 bases, with 10 bases between.

The receptor's source is a man aged 40-49 years with acute or convalescent COVID-19. Sequencing was carried out using peripheral blood. This chain uses TRBV3-1 (or the pseudogene TRBV3-2) with TRBJ2-7; possible D gene TRBD1, 6 bases. Written as DNA, the CDR3 is TGTGCCAGCAGCCGTCCAGGGGTCTCCTACGAGCAGTACTTC. Amino acid sequence: CASSRPGVSYEQYF.